The text below deals with one T cell receptor (beta chain). Its antigen is undetermined. Time point described: recipient sample about 28 days before transplant, after cytoreduction. Recipient blood drawn about 28 days pretransplant and days 30, 100, 180 after. Sequencing was performed with immunoSEQ multiplex PCR; in TCRdb, only in-frame clones are kept and a portion is missing. The table lists roughly 27,000 clones, around 83% of them singletons. These data are taken from a study of T cell clonotyping in hematopoietic cell transplantation. Whole-study results and caveats: Pathologically expanded recipient clonotypes increased progressively from day 30 to day 180 as diversity fell. Broader posttransplant TCR repertoire diversity was predicted by graft donor and pretransplant recipient Inverse Simpson Index values.

The germline gives CDR1 MNHEY, CDR2 SMNVEV (reference sequence). Unmatched junction bases numbered 13, after V lost 5 bases and J lost 3 bases. The CDR3 covers 17 residues. The chain couples TRBV27 to TRBJ2-7, with 10 bases matching TRBD1. Specimen: peripheral blood mononuclear cells, collected before stem cell transplant. The clonotype comes from a woman aged 55-75 years with acute myeloid leukemia. Some clones in this sample may be carry-over from other donors' samples. This CDR3 reads CASSLWEVTGGLYEQYF. The CDR3 region has the DNA TGTGCCAGCAGTCTTTGGGAAGTGACAGGGGGCCTCTACGAGCAGTACTTC.